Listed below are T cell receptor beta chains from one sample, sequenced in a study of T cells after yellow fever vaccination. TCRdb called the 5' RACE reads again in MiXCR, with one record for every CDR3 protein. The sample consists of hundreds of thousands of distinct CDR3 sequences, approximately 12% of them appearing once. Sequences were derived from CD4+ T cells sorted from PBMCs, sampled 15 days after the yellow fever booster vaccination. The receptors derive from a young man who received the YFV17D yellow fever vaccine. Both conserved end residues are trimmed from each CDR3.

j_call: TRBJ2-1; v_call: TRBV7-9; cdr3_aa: ASSFQQGDGREYNEQF
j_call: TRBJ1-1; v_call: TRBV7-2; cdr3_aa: ASSPDSYTEAF
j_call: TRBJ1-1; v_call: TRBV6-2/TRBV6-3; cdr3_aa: ASTRTQDQHTEAF
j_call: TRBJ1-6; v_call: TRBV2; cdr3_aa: ASIKGRQGGSPLH
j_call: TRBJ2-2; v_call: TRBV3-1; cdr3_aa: ASRRTSGGSGELF
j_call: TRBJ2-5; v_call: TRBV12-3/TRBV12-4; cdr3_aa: ASSLARRGEETQY
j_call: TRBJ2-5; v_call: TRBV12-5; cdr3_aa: ASGKGVQETQY
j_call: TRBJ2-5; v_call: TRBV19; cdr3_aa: ASSSGAGVFGETQY
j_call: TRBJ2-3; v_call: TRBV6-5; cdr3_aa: ASSYKRGTDTQY
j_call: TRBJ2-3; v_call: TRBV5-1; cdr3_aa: ASSLFGTSMMGDTQY
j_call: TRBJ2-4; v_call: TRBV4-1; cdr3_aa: ASSPRNPQNIQY
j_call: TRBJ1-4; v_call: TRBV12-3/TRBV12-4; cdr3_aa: ASTVGQGGEKLF
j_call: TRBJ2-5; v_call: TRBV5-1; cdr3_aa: ASSWNGIQETQY
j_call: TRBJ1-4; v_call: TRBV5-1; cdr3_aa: ASSLERVSNEKLF
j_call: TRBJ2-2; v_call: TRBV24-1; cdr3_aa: ATSGLGQGVLFTGELF
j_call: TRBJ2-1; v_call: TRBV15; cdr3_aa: ATSRDLEQF
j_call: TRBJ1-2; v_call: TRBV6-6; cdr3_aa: ASTASGTPGNYGYT
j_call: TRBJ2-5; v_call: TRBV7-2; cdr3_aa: ASSPDAGTSQETQY
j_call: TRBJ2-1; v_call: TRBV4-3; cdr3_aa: ASSQEWLAGGGRDNEQF